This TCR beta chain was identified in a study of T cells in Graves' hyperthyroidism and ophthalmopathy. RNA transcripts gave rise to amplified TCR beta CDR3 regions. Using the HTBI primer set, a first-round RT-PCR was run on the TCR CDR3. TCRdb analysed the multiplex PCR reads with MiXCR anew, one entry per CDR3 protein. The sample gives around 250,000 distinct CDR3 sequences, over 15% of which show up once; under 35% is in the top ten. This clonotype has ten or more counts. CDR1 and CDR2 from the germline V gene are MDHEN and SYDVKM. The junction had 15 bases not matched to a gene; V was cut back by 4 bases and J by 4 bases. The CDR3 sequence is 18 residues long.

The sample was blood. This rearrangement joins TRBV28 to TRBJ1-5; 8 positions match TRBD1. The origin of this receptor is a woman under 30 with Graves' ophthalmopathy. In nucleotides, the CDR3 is TGTGCCAGCAGTTGGGGCCGGGGCAGGGGGCGAGGTAATCAGCCCCAGCATTTT. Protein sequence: CASSWGRGRGRGNQPQHF.